Listed below are T cell receptor beta chains from one sample, sequenced in a study of immune heterogeneity within non-small cell lung tumors. TCRdb re-called the multiplex PCR reads through MiXCR, storing one row per CDR3 protein. Of 4,500 or so distinct CDR3 sequences listed, 30% to 35% are singletons. Sequencing used lung tumor tissue. The receptors shown here come from a woman aged 45-60 years with non-small cell lung cancer. The CDR3 runs from the conserved cysteine through the conserved F or W. The order of the fields is J gene, D gene, clone size, V gene, CDR3 DNA, CDR3 protein. A D gene is named only where the DNA matches it firmly. Size values are once, few and many counts, or a class for expanded clones, and some rows have none.

TRBJ2-7 TRBD1 few TRBV6-2/TRBV6-3 TGTGCCAGCAGTTACTCGACCCGGACAGGCTACGAGCAGTACTTC CASSYSTRTGYEQYF
TRBJ2-1 TRBD2 . TRBV20-1 TGCCGTGCTACAGATAGCGGGAGGGCTATTAATGAGCAGTTCTTC CRATDSGRAINEQFF
TRBJ2-1 TRBD1 . TRBV3-1 TGTGCCAGCAGCCACCGGGGACAGGGCACTAAGAATGAGCAGTTCTTC CASSHRGQGTKNEQFF
TRBJ1-5 . . TRBV5-1 TGCGCCAGCAGCTTGGATAGCAATCAGCCCCAGCATTTT CASSLDSNQPQHF
TRBJ2-7 . . TRBV14 TGTGCCAGCAGCACTCGCTGGAAGGGCCCCCTCAACGAGCAGTACTTC CASSTRWKGPLNEQYF
TRBJ2-7 . medium-sized TRBV10-3 TGTGCCATCAGTGACCAGGTAGAGACCTCCTACGAGCAGTACTTC CAISDQVETSYEQYF
TRBJ1-6 . once TRBV11-2 TGTGCCAGCAGCTTATATCAGGCGGCGGGTAATGCACCCCTCCACTTT CASSLYQAAGNAPLHF
TRBJ1-1 . medium-sized TRBV4-1 TGCGCCAGCAGCCCAATACAGGGAGTGTCCACTGAAGCTTTCTTT CASSPIQGVSTEAFF
TRBJ1-2 . medium-sized TRBV30 TGTGCCTGGACCCTATATGGCTACACCTTC CAWTLYGYTF
TRBJ2-1 TRBD2 medium-sized TRBV27 TGTGCCAGCAAAAGGACTAGCGTATACAATGAGCAGTTCTTC CASKRTSVYNEQFF
TRBJ2-3 . . TRBV30 TGTGCCTGGAAGGACAGTCCGAGCACAGATACGCAGTATTTT CAWKDSPSTDTQYF
TRBJ1-5 . few TRBV20-1 TGCAGTGCTTCCCCCCAGATCAATCAGCCCCAGCATTTT CSASPQINQPQHF
TRBJ2-3 . . TRBV7-2 TGTGCCAGCAGCTTAAGGGCCGGGTCGAGTTTGTGGGGTAGCACAGATACGCAGTATTTT CASSLRAGSSLWGSTDTQYF
TRBJ2-2 TRBD2 . TRBV7-6 TGTGTCAGCAGCCCCTACCCGGGAGGGAACACCGGGGAGCTGTTTTTT CVSSPYPGGNTGELFF
TRBJ2-4 TRBD2 . TRBV7-9 TGTGCCAGCAGCTTTGGGGGAGGGAACAAAAACATTCAGTACTTC CASSFGGGNKNIQYF
TRBJ1-6 . medium-sized TRBV27 TGTGCCAGCAGTTTTCACAGGGCTTCTCCTTCACCCCTCCACTTT CASSFHRASPSPLHF
TRBJ1-1 . medium-sized TRBV28 TGTGCCAGCAGTTTAGGAGGAAAAACTGAAGCTTTCTTT CASSLGGKTEAFF